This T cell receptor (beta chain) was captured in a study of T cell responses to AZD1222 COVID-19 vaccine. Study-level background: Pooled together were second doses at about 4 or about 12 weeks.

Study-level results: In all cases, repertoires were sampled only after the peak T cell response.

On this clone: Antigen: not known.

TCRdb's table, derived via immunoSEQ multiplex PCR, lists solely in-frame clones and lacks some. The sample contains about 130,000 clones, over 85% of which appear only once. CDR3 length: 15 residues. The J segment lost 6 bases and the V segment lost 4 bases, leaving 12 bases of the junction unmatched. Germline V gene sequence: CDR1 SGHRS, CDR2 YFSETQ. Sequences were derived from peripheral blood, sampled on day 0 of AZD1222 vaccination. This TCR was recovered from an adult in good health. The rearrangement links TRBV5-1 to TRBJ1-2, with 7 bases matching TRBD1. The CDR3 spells CASSHGQDSINGYTF. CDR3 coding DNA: TGCGCCAGCAGCCACGGACAGGATTCTATTAATGGCTACACCTTC. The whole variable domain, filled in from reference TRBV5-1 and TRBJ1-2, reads KAGVTQTPRYLIKTRGQQVTLSCSPISGHRSVSWYQQTPGQGLQFLFEYFSETQRNKGNFPGRFSGRQFSNSRSEMNVSTLELGDSALYLCASSHGQDSINGYTFGSGTRLTVV.